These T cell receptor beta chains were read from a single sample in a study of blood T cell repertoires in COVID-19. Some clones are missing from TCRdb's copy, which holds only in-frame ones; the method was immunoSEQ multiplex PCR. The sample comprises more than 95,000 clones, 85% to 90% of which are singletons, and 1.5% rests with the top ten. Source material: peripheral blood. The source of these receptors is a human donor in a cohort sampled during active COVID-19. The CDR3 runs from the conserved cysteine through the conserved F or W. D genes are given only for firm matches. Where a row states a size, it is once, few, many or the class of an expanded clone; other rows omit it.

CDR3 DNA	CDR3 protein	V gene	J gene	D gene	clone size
TGTGCCTGGAGTGTAATCCTTCGGACAGGGGAGCCTCGGGGGATTCAGTACTTC	CAWSVILRTGEPRGIQYF	TRBV30	TRBJ2-4	TRBD1	-
TGTGCCAGCAGCCTCTGGACGGACACCGAGCAGTTCTTC	CASSLWTDTEQFF	TRBV5-4	TRBJ2-1	-	-
TGTGCCAGCCAGATTGGGGCCGTCGGGGATACGCAGTATTTT	CASQIGAVGDTQYF	TRBV2	TRBJ2-3	-	-
TGTGCCAGCCTCCGGCTCGTGGGTGGGAGCACTGAAGCTTTCTTT	CASLRLVGGSTEAFF	TRBV27	TRBJ1-1	-	-
TGCGCCAGCAGCTTGTCGCCGGGACAGGGACCAAGTGGCTACACCTTC	CASSLSPGQGPSGYTF	TRBV5-1	TRBJ1-2	TRBD1	-
TGTGCCAGCAGCCAAGTGGGAAGCGGGAGCTCCTACAATGAGCAGTTCTTC	CASSQVGSGSSYNEQFF	TRBV4-2	TRBJ2-1	TRBD2	-
TGTGCCAGCAGTTTCGAGAACTCTGGGGCCAACGTCCTGACTTTC	CASSFENSGANVLTF	TRBV6-5	TRBJ2-6	-	few
TGTGCCAGCAGTGAAGGTGGGGGAGGGTATCCCTACGAGCAGTACTTC	CASSEGGGGYPYEQYF	TRBV25-1	TRBJ2-7	TRBD2	-
TGTGCCACCAGCAGAGGGGGGATAGCGGGAGTTCCCGGGGAGCTGTTTTTT	CATSRGGIAGVPGELFF	TRBV15	TRBJ2-2	TRBD2	-
TGTGCCAGCAGCCAAGACTTTGCGGATGCCAATGAGCAGTTCTTC	CASSQDFADANEQFF	TRBV4-2	TRBJ2-1	-	-
TGTGCCAGCACTCAACTAGACAGGGGAAATTCACCCCTCCACTTT	CASTQLDRGNSPLHF	TRBV6-6	TRBJ1-6	TRBD1	-
TGTGCCAGCAGCTTGACAGAACTTGGTTCTGGGGCCAACGTCCTGACTTTC	CASSLTELGSGANVLTF	TRBV7-2	TRBJ2-6	-	-
TGCGCCAGCAGCCAACTCCGGACAGGTGCTAATGAAAAACTGTTTTTT	CASSQLRTGANEKLFF	TRBV4-1	TRBJ1-4	TRBD1	many
TGCAGCGTTAGGACAGGGCGCTCCTACGAGCAGTACTTC	CSVRTGRSYEQYF	TRBV29-1	TRBJ2-7	TRBD1	once
TGTGCCAGCAGTCTACGACTAGCGGCACCTTACGAGCAGTACTTC	CASSLRLAAPYEQYF	TRBV27	TRBJ2-7	TRBD2	-
TGTGCCACCAAAAGGGATAGCGGCAACTATGGCTACACCTTC	CATKRDSGNYGYTF	TRBV6-5	TRBJ1-2	-	-
TGTGCCAGCAGCACTGGGACAGGGGTCTACGAGCAGTACTTC	CASSTGTGVYEQYF	TRBV9	TRBJ2-7	TRBD1	-
TGTGCCAGCAGAACTACTAGCGGGAGTAATGAGCAGTTCTTC	CASRTTSGSNEQFF	TRBV7-2	TRBJ2-1	TRBD2	once
TGTGCCAGCTCACCATTCTCTAGCGGGAGGGGAGAGACCCAGTACTTC	CASSPFSSGRGETQYF	TRBV18	TRBJ2-5	TRBD2	-
TGTGCCACTAGCGGCGGGGGGCCTCTGAACACTGAAGCTTTCTTT	CATSGGGPLNTEAFF	TRBV6-5	TRBJ1-1	-	-
TGTGCCAGTAGTTCAGGAACGAACACCGGGGAGCTGTTTTTT	CASSSGTNTGELFF	TRBV19	TRBJ2-2	-	-
TGTGCCAGCAGCCAAGAAAAAGAGGGACAGGGACTCTCCTACGAGCAGTACTTC	CASSQEKEGQGLSYEQYF	TRBV3-1/TRBV3-2	TRBJ2-7	TRBD1	few
TGTGCCAGTAGTAAGGTAGCCAGCTCCTACGAGCAGTACTTC	CASSKVASSYEQYF	TRBV19	TRBJ2-7	-	-
TGTGCAACCCTACTCATACCGGGACAGGGGCCCTACGAGCAGTACTTC	CATLLIPGQGPYEQYF	TRBV12-2	TRBJ2-7	-	-
TGCGCCAGCAGCCAAATAGGACTAGCGCCCGGGAAAAACATTCAGTACTTC	CASSQIGLAPGKNIQYF	TRBV4-1	TRBJ2-4	TRBD2	-
TGCGCCAGCAGTCAGGGGGACAGGGCGATCGAGACCCAGTACTTC	CASSQGDRAIETQYF	TRBV10-2	TRBJ2-5	TRBD1	-
TGTGCCAGCAGTAACCAACTAGTTATCGATGAGCAGTTCTTC	CASSNQLVIDEQFF	TRBV6-6	TRBJ2-1	-	-
TGTGCCAGCAGCTTAATGTATATCCGCACAGATACGCAGTATTTT	CASSLMYIRTDTQYF	TRBV7-2	TRBJ2-3	-	-
TGCAGCGCTAGCCGGGCAGGGGGGTACGGCTACACCTTC	CSASRAGGYGYTF	TRBV29-1	TRBJ1-2	TRBD1	-
TGTGCCAGCAGCAGCAGGGGGCGCCGGACTGAAGCTTTCTTT	CASSSRGRRTEAFF	TRBV28	TRBJ1-1	TRBD1	-
TGTGCCAGCAGCCAAGGACTATCCTCAGATACGCAGTATTTT	CASSQGLSSDTQYF	TRBV3-1/TRBV3-2	TRBJ2-3	-	-
TGTGCCTGGAGTGTTGGCAACACTGAAGCTTTCTTT	CAWSVGNTEAFF	TRBV30	TRBJ1-1	-	-
TGCAGCGTTGAATCAGGTCTCCAGAACACTGAAGCTTTCTTT	CSVESGLQNTEAFF	TRBV29-1	TRBJ1-1	-	-
TGTGCCAGCAGTGTAGACAGGGATCACGAGCAGTACTTC	CASSVDRDHEQYF	TRBV2	TRBJ2-7	TRBD1	-
TGTGCCAGCACTTTAGGGGCGAACACTGAAGCTTTCTTT	CASTLGANTEAFF	TRBV12-3/TRBV12-4	TRBJ1-1	-	-
TGTGCCAGCAGTTATACAGGGATGGCCTACAATGAGCAGTTCTTC	CASSYTGMAYNEQFF	TRBV28	TRBJ2-1	-	-
TGTGCCAGCTCACTCGCGGCGAACACCGGGGAGCTGTTTTTT	CASSLAANTGELFF	TRBV18	TRBJ2-2	-	-
TGTGCCAGCAGCGTAGGGGACAATTCTGGATATGGCTACACCTTC	CASSVGDNSGYGYTF	TRBV9	TRBJ1-2	-	-
TGTGCCAGCAGCCAAACTATTAGCGGGCCCAGCTCCTACGAGCAGTACTTC	CASSQTISGPSSYEQYF	TRBV3-1/TRBV3-2	TRBJ2-7	TRBD2	-
TGTGCCAGCAGCCTCAGACAGGGTAGGATCACTGAAGCTTTCTTT	CASSLRQGRITEAFF	TRBV7-9	TRBJ1-1	TRBD1	few
TGTGCCAGCAGCTTGGCGCACAGGGCGGCTAATGAAAAACTGTTTTTT	CASSLAHRAANEKLFF	TRBV5-6	TRBJ1-4	-	-
TGTGCCAGCAGCTTAAGGCTAGCGAAAAGCTCCTACAATGAGCAGTTCTTC	CASSLRLAKSSYNEQFF	TRBV7-9	TRBJ2-1	-	-
TGTGCCAGCAGCCAAGATCCACGGGGGGGGACCATATATTTT	CASSQDPRGGTIYF	TRBV3-1/TRBV3-2	TRBJ1-3	-	-
TGCAGTGCTAGTAGGCCAGGCTCTGGAAACACCATATATTTT	CSASRPGSGNTIYF	TRBV20-1	TRBJ1-3	-	-
TGTGCCAGCAGCTTACCTAGGACTCGAGATACGCAGTATTTT	CASSLPRTRDTQYF	TRBV7-9	TRBJ2-3	-	-
TGTGCCAGCAGCCAAGGACTAGCGGGGACCTACGAGCAGTACTTC	CASSQGLAGTYEQYF	TRBV7-6	TRBJ2-7	TRBD2	-
TGTGCCTGGAGTTTTGGGGGGTCGAATCAGCCCCAGCATTTT	CAWSFGGSNQPQHF	TRBV30	TRBJ1-5	-	-
TGTGCCAGCAGCGTTATCAGCGGGGGGGCGGCTGAGCAGTTCTTC	CASSVISGGAAEQFF	TRBV9	TRBJ2-1	TRBD2	-
TGTGCCACCAGCAGCTCAGCCGGGACAGGGAGAGCCTACGAGCAGTACTTC	CATSSSAGTGRAYEQYF	TRBV15	TRBJ2-7	TRBD1	-
TGCGCCAGCAGCGGTGGGACAGGGGCCTACGAGCAGTACTTC	CASSGGTGAYEQYF	TRBV5-1	TRBJ2-7	TRBD1	-
TGTGCCAGCAGCTGGGGGGGGGTTCAAGAGACCCAGTACTTC	CASSWGGVQETQYF	TRBV7-6	TRBJ2-5	TRBD2	-
TGTGCCAGCACCGACGGGGGACAGGGGTATTACGAGCAGTACTTC	CASTDGGQGYYEQYF	TRBV6-5	TRBJ2-7	TRBD1	-
TGTGCCCTTCACGGAGCCAAAAACATTCAGTACTTC	CALHGAKNIQYF	TRBV5-4	TRBJ2-4	-	-
TGTGCCAGCAGCCCTCTGGGCGGGAGGGCCTCCTACGAGCAGTACTTC	CASSPLGGRASYEQYF	TRBV7-2	TRBJ2-7	TRBD2	few
TGTGCCAGCAGCCTGGGCGGACTAGCGATAGAGACCCAGTACTTC	CASSLGGLAIETQYF	TRBV21-1	TRBJ2-5	-	once
TGTGCCAGTAGACTAGCGGGAGATACGCAGTATTTT	CASRLAGDTQYF	TRBV19	TRBJ2-3	TRBD2	-